The rows below give T cell receptor beta chains drawn from one sample of a study of T cell changes during pregnancy in multiple sclerosis. Using immunoSEQ multiplex PCR, the repertoire was profiled, and TCRdb retains in-frame clones only, with some absent. The table includes tens of thousands of clones, roughly nine tenths detected once. This material consisted of CD8+ T cells from peripheral blood mononuclear cells, taken before pregnancy. These receptors originate from a female donor with multiple sclerosis, enrolled in a pregnancy study. CDR3s include the opening cysteine and the closing phenylalanine or tryptophan. D genes are given only for firm matches. Clone size is not always given. Where it is, it says once, few, many or a class for expanded clones.

d_call	clone_size	j_call	v_call	cdr3_nt	cdr3_aa
-	-	TRBJ1-6	TRBV13	TGTGCCAGCAGCTTAGCGAATTCACCCCTCCACTTT	CASSLANSPLHF
-	-	TRBJ2-2	TRBV4-3	TGCGCCAGCAGCCAAGATGTTTATACCGGGGAGCTGTTTTTT	CASSQDVYTGELFF
TRBD1	-	TRBJ1-3	TRBV7-6	TGTGCCAGCAGCCCCGGACAGGGCCTTTCTGGAAACACCATATATTTT	CASSPGQGLSGNTIYF
-	-	TRBJ1-5	TRBV10-3	TGTGCCACGAGGGAGCGCGGGGATAATCAGCCCCAGCATTTT	CATRERGDNQPQHF
TRBD1	-	TRBJ1-4	TRBV4-3	TGCGCCAGCAGCCAAGAAAGGGGGCCGGGTGAAAAACTGTTTTTT	CASSQERGPGEKLFF
-	-	TRBJ2-3	TRBV4-3	TGCGCCAGCAGCCTGAAGACTACCGCAGATACGCAGTATTTT	CASSLKTTADTQYF
TRBD2	-	TRBJ2-5	TRBV27	TGTGCCAGCAGACCTTTAGCGGGGACCCAAGAGACCCAGTACTTC	CASRPLAGTQETQYF
-	once	TRBJ1-2	TRBV4-2	TGTGCCAGCAGCCAAGAGAGGCAGAGCCTCTATGGCTACACCTTC	CASSQERQSLYGYTF
-	-	TRBJ1-1	TRBV5-6	TGTGCCAGCAGCTGGGGGGTCGGCGGGCACACTGAAGCTTTCTTT	CASSWGVGGHTEAFF
-	few	TRBJ1-1	TRBV19	TGTGCCAGTAGTATACCCTGGCAGGACACTGAAGCTTTCTTT	CASSIPWQDTEAFF
TRBD1	-	TRBJ1-1	TRBV9	TGTGCCAGCAGCGCCACAGGGGGTTGGGGCACTGAAGCTTTCTTT	CASSATGGWGTEAFF
TRBD2	-	TRBJ2-5	TRBV7-9	TGTGCCAGCATCAAGTCGCGGGGGGCCGAGGAGACCCAGTACTTC	CASIKSRGAEETQYF
TRBD2	-	TRBJ2-1	TRBV4-1	TGCGCCAGCAGTCACCCGGGACTAGCGCACAATGAGCAGTTCTTC	CASSHPGLAHNEQFF
-	-	TRBJ2-7	TRBV10-3	TGTGCCATCCGGGTGGCTGGCTCCTACGAGCAGTACTTC	CAIRVAGSYEQYF
-	-	TRBJ1-1	TRBV7-8	TGTGCCAGCAGCTTAGAAGGGGGGGGCCCTGAAGCTTTCTTT	CASSLEGGGPEAFF
-	-	TRBJ1-5	TRBV5-5	TGTGCCAGCAGCCAGTACAGCAATCAGCCCCAGCATTTT	CASSQYSNQPQHF
-	-	TRBJ1-5	TRBV7-6	TGTGCCAGCAGCGCCGATGAGGTCAATCAGCCCCAGCATTTT	CASSADEVNQPQHF
-	-	TRBJ2-2	TRBV4-2	TGTGCCAGCAAATCGCCCGGTTCCGGGGAGCTGTTTTTT	CASKSPGSGELFF
TRBD1	-	TRBJ2-2	TRBV11-3	TGTGCCAGCAGTCCCTACAGGGGCCTGAACACCGGGGAGCTGTTTTTT	CASSPYRGLNTGELFF
-	-	TRBJ1-6	TRBV6-5	TGTGCCAGCAGTTACTCGACAAGCTCCTATAATTCACCCCTCCACTTT	CASSYSTSSYNSPLHF
TRBD1	once	TRBJ1-2	TRBV2	TGTGCCAGCAGCGTCCGGGACAGTCCCAGCTATGGCTACACCTTC	CASSVRDSPSYGYTF
-	-	TRBJ2-3	TRBV19	TGTGCCAGTAGCCCCGGCACAGATACGCAGTATTTT	CASSPGTDTQYF
-	few	TRBJ1-1	TRBV11-2	TGTGCCAGCAGCTTAGCCGCAGTTGAAGCTTTCTTT	CASSLAAVEAFF
TRBD1	-	TRBJ2-7	TRBV28	TGTGCCAGCAGCGGGACAGGGGGCTACGAGCAGTACTTC	CASSGTGGYEQYF
-	-	TRBJ2-7	TRBV5-5	TGTGCCAGCAGCTTCGCGGACTACGAGCAGTACTTC	CASSFADYEQYF
TRBD1	-	TRBJ1-1	TRBV2	TGTGCCAGCAGTGAATGGGACAGGGGTAGCACTGAAGCTTTCTTT	CASSEWDRGSTEAFF
TRBD1	-	TRBJ1-2	TRBV7-9	TGTGCCAGCAGAACCGGGACAGGACCGTATGGCTACACCTTC	CASRTGTGPYGYTF
-	-	TRBJ2-5	TRBV6-5	TGTGCCAGCAGTCGGTCAGGGATTGGGGAGACCCAGTACTTC	CASSRSGIGETQYF
TRBD1	-	TRBJ2-1	TRBV7-3	TGTGCCAGCAGCTCCCCGGGACAGGGAGGCGAGCAGTTCTTC	CASSSPGQGGEQFF
TRBD2	-	TRBJ2-3	TRBV4-3	TGCGCCAGCAGCCCGAAAGGACTAGCGGGGGGGAGGTGGGGCACAGATACGCAGTATTTT	CASSPKGLAGGRWGTDTQYF
-	-	TRBJ1-2	TRBV20-1	TGCAGTGCTTTTCACAGGGATGGCTACACCTTC	CSAFHRDGYTF
TRBD2	-	TRBJ2-7	TRBV9	TGTGCCAGCAGCGTAAGCGGGGGGTTTAGGGGCGAAACCTACGAGCAGTACTTC	CASSVSGGFRGETYEQYF
-	-	TRBJ2-1	TRBV5-8	TGTGCCAGCAGCTCGACGACTGGGTTATTATACAATGAGCAGTTCTTC	CASSSTTGLLYNEQFF
TRBD1	once	TRBJ1-2	TRBV30	TGTGCCTGGACGGGCAGGGGGTCTGGCTACACCTTC	CAWTGRGSGYTF
-	-	TRBJ1-3	TRBV5-6	TGTGCCAGCAGCTTTAGGGGGGGAAACACCATATATTTT	CASSFRGGNTIYF
TRBD2	-	TRBJ2-3	TRBV7-6	TGTGCCAGCAGCTCCTTTCAGCGGGGGGTAGGGACAGATACGCAGTATTTT	CASSSFQRGVGTDTQYF
-	few	TRBJ2-3	TRBV5-6	TGTGCCAGCAGCTATGGGACTTGGGCAGATACGCAGTATTTT	CASSYGTWADTQYF
TRBD1	-	TRBJ1-1	TRBV2	TGTGCCAGCAGTGAAGATCGACAGGGAGTACGAAGCCCTTTT	CASSEDRQGVRSPF
-	-	TRBJ2-5	TRBV6-6	TGTGCCAGCACTTACTTCGGTCAAGAGACCCAGTACTTC	CASTYFGQETQYF
-	-	TRBJ2-5	TRBV27	TGTGCCAGCAGTTTCGGGACACCGTACCAAGAGACCCAGTACTTC	CASSFGTPYQETQYF
TRBD1	once	TRBJ2-1	TRBV12-5	TGTGCTAGTGGCCCCGCGGACAGGGACAATGAGCAGTTCTTC	CASGPADRDNEQFF
-	-	TRBJ1-1	TRBV5-5	TGTGCCAGCAGCTTGGGATTGACTAACACTGAAGCTTTCTTT	CASSLGLTNTEAFF